The table lists the clone carrying this T cell receptor beta chain with a count of one. Its matching antigen is unknown. The data were produced by immunoSEQ multiplex PCR, yet TCRdb's version contains in-frame clones alone and is incomplete. Altogether 90,000 to 120,000 clones are present, 92% being singletons, with the ten largest covering 7.5% to 9.5%. The sample is drawn from a study of T cell responses to AZD1222 COVID-19 vaccine. Broader study findings: Receipt of two AZD1222 doses was followed by a rise in Spike-specific TCR breadth and depth.

Germline CDR1 is SGHTA and CDR2 is FQGTGA. This CDR3 has 14 amino acids. V lost 5 bases and J 3 bases, leaving 11 bases between the germline ends. The receptor's source is an adult who received the AZD1222 COVID-19 vaccine. The sample consisted of peripheral blood, taken 28 days after the second AZD1222 dose. V usage is TRBV7-3 and J usage is TRBJ1-5; D gene uncertain. CDR3 coding DNA: TGTGCCAGCAGCCCCCGCCGGCCCAATCAGCCCCAGCATTTT. This sequence encodes CASSPRRPNQPQHF.